One T cell receptor beta chain is described in this entry. The germline gives CDR1 MNHEY, CDR2 SVGAGI. The V end lost 2 bases, the J end lost 6 bases, and 14 bases lay between the germline ends. The CDR3 covers 16 residues. These data are taken from a study of shared T cell receptors in the human thymus. Clones were sequenced by immunoSEQ multiplex PCR, and TCRdb holds only the in-frame ones, with some missing. The table shows about 660,000 clones, with more than 70% occurring only once. These sequences were also reported in another study, on human thymus T cells. That work contributes: Corrective surgery for congenital heart defects was being performed on the healthy Finnish infants who were the donors. Obtained as resections during corrective heart surgery, the thymus tissue was then studied. Thymic TCR repertoires of unrelated people reportedly overlapped highly.

This rearrangement joins TRBV6-5 to TRBJ1-6; D may be TRBD1 (5 bases). The sample consisted of thymocytes. The origin of this receptor is a boy under two years old with a congenital heart defect. CDR3 loop: CASSYKTGTTNSPLHF. Here the CDR3 DNA reads TGTGCCAGCAGTTACAAAACCGGGACTACTAATTCACCCCTCCACTTT.